Below, 28 T cell receptor beta chains from the same sample are listed, as sequenced in a study of vaccination and CD4 T cells after COVID-19. Which antigens these TCRs recognize remains unknown. The sample's time point: late sampling 161 to 241 days after vaccination in a few convalescent patients. Stated treatment: roughly 10-day PBMC culture with coronavirus spike peptide pools or control peptides (ViraFEST assay). Cultured CD4+ T cells had their DNA profiled by the Oncomine TCR Beta short-read assay. TCRdb independently ran MiXCR on the PCR reads; one entry per CDR3 protein. Found here are about 21,000 distinct CDR3 sequences, 46% of them singletons; the top ten hold 13%. The sample was CD4+ T cells from blood, cultured in vitro, taken about 7 months after SARS-CoV-2 vaccination. The receptors originated from a human donor who had recovered from COVID-19.

The chain carries TRBV7-2 and TRBJ2-5; D is uncertain. The germline gives CDR1 SGHTA, CDR2 FQGNSA. V gave up 5 bases and J gave up 4 bases, with 11 bases separating them. The CDR3 length is 13 residues. The CDR3 region is CASSRAIGETQYF. In nucleotides, the CDR3 is TGTGCCAGCAGCCGGGCGATTGGAGAGACCCAGTACTTC.

This clonotype is categorized as medium-sized (0.01 to 0.1%). The chain is built from TRBV27 and TRBJ2-1; D call uncertain. Trimming took 5 bases from V and 12 from J, leaving 11 bases between them. Germline-derived CDR1 and CDR2 are MNHEY and SMNVEV (reference sequence). The CDR3 covers 11 residues. The CDR3 sequence is CASSDNEWQFF. CDR3 DNA sequence: TGTGCCAGCAGTGATAATGAGTGGCAGTTCTTC.

This clonotype was counted a few times. V is TRBV6-1 and J is TRBJ1-6; a possible D gene is TRBD1 (5 bases). The length of the CDR3 is 14 residues. V gave up 6 bases and J gave up 2 bases, with 8 bases separating them. CDR1 is MNHNS and CDR2 is SASEGT in the germline V gene. As DNA, the CDR3 is TGTGCCAGCAGCTCGGGGCCCTATAATTCACCCCTCCACTTT. As protein: CASSSGPYNSPLHF.

The CDR3 coding sequence is TGTGCCAGCAGCTTCGACAGAAGATCACCCCTCCACTTT. It translates to CASSFDRRSPLHF. V gene TRBV7-2 combines with J gene TRBJ1-6; TRBD1 is a possible D gene (5 bases). The CDR3 consists of 13 residues. CDR1 is SGHTA, CDR2 FQGNSA, per germline. V was trimmed by 3 bases and J by 10 bases, leaving 10 bases between them.

J is TRBJ2-5 and V is TRBV18; D may match TRBD1 or TRBD2 (5 bases each). With 0 bases removed from V and 2 bases from J, the gap between germline ends came to 10 bases. Germline CDR1 KGHSH, CDR2 LQKENI. The CDR3 spans 15 residues. CDR3 in amino acids: CASSPPGTAQETQYF. The CDR3 DNA reads TGTGCCAGCTCACCACCGGGGACGGCACAAGAGACCCAGTACTTC.

The chain joins TRBV7-8 to TRBJ2-1, with D perhaps matching TRBD2 (6 bases). V lost 2 bases to trimming and J lost 2 bases, with 13 bases between them. This CDR3 spans 16 amino acids. Germline V gives CDR1 SGHVS, CDR2 FQNEAQ. For the CDR3, the DNA is TGTGCCAGCAGCTTAAGGCGGCGGGATACCTACAATGAGCAGTTCTTC. Its translation: CASSLRRRDTYNEQFF.

The rearrangement joins TRBV27 to TRBJ1-1, with D unclear. V gave up 4 bases and J gave up 5 bases, with 17 bases separating them. This CDR3 comprises 15 residues. Germline lookup yields CDR1 MNHEY and CDR2 SMNVEV (reference sequence). The CDR3 nucleotides are TGTGCCAGCAGTTCTATGGAAGCAGGCTTAACTGAAGCTTTCTTT. Its protein product is CASSSMEAGLTEAFF.

This clonotype was counted only a few times. The rearrangement uses TRBV24-1 and TRBJ2-3; 9 nucleotides agree with TRBD1. CDR3 size: 16 residues. V was clipped by 4 bases and J by 0 bases; unmatched bases: 4. Per the germline V gene, CDR1 is KGHDR and CDR2 is SFDVKD. The CDR3: CATSDPGTGSTDTQYF. The CDR3 nucleotides are TGTGCCACCAGTGACCCTGGGACAGGGAGCACAGATACGCAGTATTTT.

The sample holds a few counts of this clonotype. This chain connects TRBV20-1 to TRBJ1-5, with TRBD1 identical over 8 bases. The V gene's germline CDR1 is DFQATT and CDR2 SNEGSKA (reference sequence). This CDR3 is 12 amino acids long. The V segment lost 6 bases and the J segment 6 bases; nucleotides outside the gene matches: 4. CDR3 sequence: CSALQGGQPQHF. CDR3 nucleotide sequence: TGCAGTGCGTTACAGGGGGGTCAGCCCCAGCATTTT.

This clonotype is termed medium-sized. The rearrangement uses TRBV6-1 and TRBJ2-7, with 8 bases identical to TRBD2. The CDR3 consists of 12 residues. Trimming removed 5 bases from V and 9 bases from J; junction bases left unmatched: 6. Per germline, CDR1 MNHNS and CDR2 SASEGT. CDR3 coding DNA: TGTGCCAGCAGTCCCGTAGCGGGATTGCAGTACTTC. It translates to CASSPVAGLQYF.

This rearrangement joins TRBV7-2 to TRBJ2-3; 9 nucleotides line up with TRBD2. With 7 bases clipped from V and 1 base from J, the junction kept 0 bases outside the gene matches. The CDR3 runs to 13 residues. Germline CDR1 and CDR2: SGHTA and FQGNSA. The CDR3 spells CASTSGGTDTQYF. DNA for the CDR3: TGTGCCAGCACTAGCGGGGGCACAGATACGCAGTATTTT.

This chain links TRBV5-4 with TRBJ2-7, with 8 bases aligning to TRBD2. The germline V gene encodes CDR1 SGHNT and CDR2 YYREEE (reference sequence). The CDR3 consists of 13 residues. Trimming took 4 bases from V and 4 from J; bases not matched to a gene: 4. The CDR3 sequence is CASSRGGRYEQYF. In nucleotides, the CDR3 is TGTGCCAGCAGCCGGGGGGGGCGATACGAGCAGTACTTC.

The chain uses TRBV7-8 and TRBJ1-6; a weak D match, TRBD1 (6 bases). Germline values: CDR1 SGHVS, CDR2 FQNEAQ. The CDR3 length is 17 residues. The V gene lost 0 bases and the J gene lost 4 bases, with 13 bases spanning the gap. CDR3: CASSLAWGPKYNSPLHF. The CDR3 nucleotides read TGTGCCAGCAGCTTAGCGTGGGGGCCGAAATATAATTCACCCCTCCACTTT.

The chain combines TRBV7-9 with TRBJ1-1; D is perhaps TRBD1 (5 bases). This CDR3 contains 14 residues. V lost 5 bases, J lost 6 bases, and 16 bases lay in between. Germline CDR1 SEHNR, CDR2 FQNEAQ (reference sequence). CDR3 nucleotide sequence: TGTGCCAGCAGCCTAAGGGACCTCCACCCTGAAGCTTTCTTT. Protein sequence: CASSLRDLHPEAFF.

This chain connects TRBV4-1 to TRBJ1-5; 7 bases line up with TRBD1. V shed 1 base and J 1 base; nucleotides not matched to a gene: 13. The CDR3 is made up of 19 amino acids. Germline lookup yields CDR1 MGHRA and CDR2 YSYEKL. The CDR3 sequence: CASSQAGSSSQGSNQPQHF. The CDR3, as DNA: TGCGCCAGCAGCCAAGCGGGATCCTCCTCACAGGGGAGCAATCAGCCCCAGCATTTT.

This chain joins TRBV20-1 and TRBJ1-1; perhaps TRBD1 as D (6 bases). CDR3 length: 14 amino acids. Germline CDR1 is DFQATT and CDR2 is SNEGSKA (reference sequence). Trimming left V 1 base short and J 5 bases short, with 14 bases between. In nucleotides, the CDR3 is TGCAGTGCTAGAGTTCCGGGGGCGAGGACTGAAGCTTTCTTT. Residues: CSARVPGARTEAFF.

This clonotype was seen a single time. CDR3 protein: CASSFHRAGQETQYF. CDR3 nucleotide sequence: TGTGCCAGCAGCTTTCACCGGGCCGGACAAGAGACCCAGTACTTC. The chain couples TRBV6-1 to TRBJ2-5; D unclear. Trimming cost V 6 bases and J 2 bases, with 16 bases left between them. Germline values: CDR1 MNHNS, CDR2 SASEGT. The CDR3 extends over 15 amino acids.

The gene calls are TRBV6-1 and TRBJ2-5, with D perhaps given as TRBD1 or TRBD2 (5 bases each). V was cut by 5 bases and J by 2 bases, with 15 bases left in between. CDR1 is MNHNS, CDR2 SASEGT, per germline. The CDR3 covers 15 residues. The CDR3 loop reads CASSLGVGAQETQYF. Written as DNA, the CDR3 is TGTGCCAGCAGTCTTGGGGTCGGGGCACAAGAGACCCAGTACTTC.

This chain joins TRBV4-1 and TRBJ1-5; D unclear. The germline V and J ends were trimmed by 4 bases and 1 base, with 17 bases remaining between them. CDR3 size: 17 residues. Germline CDR1 MGHRA, CDR2 YSYEKL. CDR3 DNA sequence: TGCGCCAGCAGCCCATATCCCGGTATTGGGAGCAATCAGCCCCAGCATTTT. Translating it yields CASSPYPGIGSNQPQHF.

The genes are TRBV20-1 and TRBJ2-3; a possible D gene is TRBD1 (6 bases). The germline CDR1 and CDR2 sequences are DFQATT and SNEGSKA (reference sequence). V was clipped by 3 bases and J by 2 bases, with 12 bases between them. The CDR3 covers 14 residues. CDR3 amino acids: CSARRTVDTDTQYF. The DNA of the CDR3 is TGCAGTGCTAGGCGGACAGTAGACACAGATACGCAGTATTTT.

This clonotype was seen a handful of times. The rearrangement joins TRBV7-9 to TRBJ2-7; D gene ambiguous. Germline CDR1 and CDR2: SEHNR and FQNEAQ (reference sequence). CDR3 length: 11 amino acids. V lost 5 bases and J 4 bases, leaving 6 bases between the germline ends. CDR3 DNA sequence: TGTGCCAGCAGCAATGGGTACGAGCAGTACTTC. This gives the protein CASSNGYEQYF.

This sequence joins TRBV7-9 and TRBJ1-1; 7 bases are shared with TRBD1. Germline V gene data show CDR1 as SEHNR and CDR2 as FQNEAQ (reference sequence). The CDR3 has 13 residues. The V gene end was trimmed by 5 bases and the J gene end by 7 bases; junction bases not matched to a gene: 7. CDR3 coding DNA: TGTGCCAGCAGCCCACTCGACAGGGATGAAGCTTTCTTT. Protein product: CASSPLDRDEAFF.

The chain carries TRBV11-2 and TRBJ2-7, with D possibly being TRBD1 or TRBD2 (5 bases each). Looked up from germline, CDR1 is SGHAT and CDR2 is FQNNGV. The CDR3 spans 14 residues. The V end was cut by 6 bases, the J end by 0 bases, with 12 bases between. This CDR3 is CASSSKGSSYEQYF. CDR3 DNA: TGTGCCAGCAGTAGTAAGGGGAGCTCCTACGAGCAGTACTTC.

This clonotype was observed a handful of times. For the CDR3, the DNA is TGTGCCACCAGTGATTCTTGGACATGGGGCTACAATGAGCAGTTCTTC. Encoded protein: CATSDSWTWGYNEQFF. The rearrangement joins TRBV24-1 to TRBJ2-1, with a weak D call TRBD1 (5 bases). Germline-derived CDR1 and CDR2 are KGHDR and SFDVKD. This CDR3 is 16 amino acids long. The V and J ends lost 2 bases and 3 bases respectively, with 13 bases between them.

The chain uses TRBV19 and TRBJ2-7; the D gene is possibly TRBD1 (5 bases). The V gene lost 5 bases and the J gene lost 2 bases, with 10 bases spanning the gap. Germline assignment: CDR1 LNHDA and CDR2 SQIVND (reference sequence). The CDR3 sequence is 13 residues long. Here the CDR3 DNA reads TGTGCCAGTAGTCATCAGGGTACCTACGAGCAGTACTTC. This gives the protein CASSHQGTYEQYF.

This clonotype showed up just a few times. The rearrangement uses TRBV6-1 and TRBJ1-2, with 11 bases lining up with TRBD1. Unmatched junction bases numbered 5, after V lost 7 bases and J lost 7 bases. The CDR3 has 13 amino acids. Germline CDR1 and CDR2: MNHNS and SASEGT. The CDR3 DNA reads as TGTGCCAGCAACGGACAGGGGGCAGGTGGCTACACCTTC. It encodes CASNGQGAGGYTF.

This chain links TRBV20-1 with TRBJ2-1; 7 bases fit TRBD2. The CDR3 covers 14 residues. Germline CDR1 and CDR2: DFQATT and SNEGSKA (reference sequence). Trimming cost V 5 bases and J 5 bases; bases outside gene matches: 9. CDR3 DNA: TGCAGTGCTCAGGAGTCTAGCGGTGACAATGAGCAGTTCTTC. Protein sequence: CSAQESSGDNEQFF.

This clonotype has a handful of counts. The chain couples TRBV7-9 to TRBJ2-5; D is undetermined. The V and J ends lost 1 base and 5 bases respectively, with 5 bases between them. The CDR3 contains 12 residues. Germline values: CDR1 SEHNR, CDR2 FQNEAQ (reference sequence). In nucleotides, the CDR3 is TGTGCCAGCAGCTTAGGGTCCGAGACCCAGTACTTC. Its translation: CASSLGSETQYF. The full variable domain, with the rest looked up from reference TRBV7-9 and TRBJ2-5, is DTGVSQNPRHKITKRGQNVTFRCDPISEHNRLYWYRQTLGQGPEFLTYFQNEAQLEKSRLLSDRFSAERPKGSFSTLEIQRTEQGDSAMYLCASSLGSETQYFGPGTRLLVL.